This T cell receptor beta chain was sequenced for a study of tumor and adjacent non-tumor tissue in lung cancer. Study-wide background: Histology: under 15 adenocarcinoma, a couple of squamous cell carcinoma, 1 small cell lung cancer. Aged roughly 31 to 80 years, patients included 10 men and five or six women with stage I to III disease. Study-wide results and limits: Tumor tissue had significantly higher TCR diversity than normal lung.

Three rounds of nested PCR, following a modified ARM-PCR protocol, produced the TCRbeta library. Each CDR3 protein gets one entry after TCRdb re-called the multiplex PCR reads with MiXCR. This sample has some 100,000 distinct CDR3 sequences, with 80% found just once. The template was RNA from unsorted bulk tissue. The normal lung tissue was taken more than 3 cm from the tumor edge. Chemotherapy-naive patients with new lung cancer underwent thoracic surgery in China, August–late 2014. Concerning this clonotype: What it recognizes is unknown.

The CDR3 totals 15 residues. The clonotype comes from a man in his 60s with small cell lung cancer. This rearrangement joins TRBV21-1 to TRBJ2-1. TRBV21-1 is a known pseudogene. Sequenced material: distant non-tumor lung tissue. DNA for the CDR3: TGTGCCAGCAGCATGGTGAGGAGCCCCTACAATGAGCAGTTCTTC. This translates into CASSMVRSPYNEQFF.